This is a list of T cell receptor beta chains from one sample in a study of T cell responses to AZD1222 COVID-19 vaccine. Method: immunoSEQ multiplex PCR; TCRdb's copy keeps in-frame clones and lacks some. The sample consists of 100,000 to 130,000 clones, about 90% of them appearing once. Material: peripheral blood, obtained on day 0 of AZD1222 vaccination. The receptors come from an adult in good health. CDR3s include the opening cysteine and the closing phenylalanine or tryptophan. Each record gives: V gene, J gene, clone size, CDR3 protein. Clone size appears in some rows only: once, few, many, or a class for an expanded clone.

v_gene: TRBV25-1
j_gene: TRBJ2-3
abundance: -
CDR3aa: CASSEYRGTAGDTQYF

v_gene: TRBV6-1
j_gene: TRBJ1-1
abundance: -
CDR3aa: CASSEARPPGTEAFF

v_gene: TRBV13
j_gene: TRBJ2-1
abundance: -
CDR3aa: CASSLNSNEQFF

v_gene: TRBV7-2
j_gene: TRBJ2-1
abundance: -
CDR3aa: CASSLNGRYNEQFF

v_gene: TRBV7-6
j_gene: TRBJ2-1
abundance: -
CDR3aa: CASSMGMGGVNEQFF

v_gene: TRBV23-1
j_gene: TRBJ1-2
abundance: -
CDR3aa: CASSQSPGKTGGFSNYGYTF

v_gene: TRBV6-5
j_gene: TRBJ1-3
abundance: few
CDR3aa: CASTRRDRGNTIYF

v_gene: TRBV18
j_gene: TRBJ2-7
abundance: -
CDR3aa: CASSPGLGRDEQYF

v_gene: TRBV12-3/TRBV12-4
j_gene: TRBJ1-1
abundance: -
CDR3aa: CASSFFGVAFF

v_gene: TRBV6-5
j_gene: TRBJ1-1
abundance: -
CDR3aa: CASGAGRNTEAFF

v_gene: TRBV5-4
j_gene: TRBJ1-4
abundance: few
CDR3aa: CASSLQGANEKLFF

v_gene: TRBV4-2
j_gene: TRBJ2-5
abundance: -
CDR3aa: CASSQGGLDSRGETQYF

v_gene: TRBV7-6
j_gene: TRBJ1-2
abundance: -
CDR3aa: CASSFGVGAGGYGYTF

v_gene: TRBV5-1
j_gene: TRBJ2-7
abundance: -
CDR3aa: CASSLSGGSYEQYF

v_gene: TRBV3-1/TRBV3-2
j_gene: TRBJ2-1
abundance: -
CDR3aa: CASSHRLGRVNEQFF

v_gene: TRBV5-4
j_gene: TRBJ2-7
abundance: -
CDR3aa: CASSHQTLTSYEQYF

v_gene: TRBV4-1
j_gene: TRBJ1-1
abundance: -
CDR3aa: CASSHGTEAFF

v_gene: TRBV6-2/TRBV6-3
j_gene: TRBJ2-3
abundance: -
CDR3aa: CASSYLRGGPTDTQYF

v_gene: TRBV29-1
j_gene: TRBJ1-5
abundance: -
CDR3aa: CSVENGNQPQHF

v_gene: TRBV11-3
j_gene: TRBJ1-1
abundance: -
CDR3aa: CASSLCLEAFF

v_gene: TRBV21-1
j_gene: TRBJ1-5
abundance: -
CDR3aa: CASSQSWVGWPSIF

v_gene: TRBV4-2
j_gene: TRBJ1-2
abundance: -
CDR3aa: CASSQDHLGSNYGYTF

v_gene: TRBV6-2/TRBV6-3
j_gene: TRBJ2-7
abundance: few
CDR3aa: CASSYSGLWGEQYF

v_gene: TRBV6-5
j_gene: TRBJ1-5
abundance: -
CDR3aa: CASSYSGGDNQPQHF

v_gene: TRBV6-1
j_gene: TRBJ2-7
abundance: -
CDR3aa: CASREAGANYEQYF

v_gene: TRBV9
j_gene: TRBJ1-1
abundance: -
CDR3aa: CASSVSQGQNTEAFF

v_gene: TRBV7-9
j_gene: TRBJ1-6
abundance: -
CDR3aa: CASSPLGQGNSPLHF

v_gene: TRBV6-5
j_gene: TRBJ2-3
abundance: -
CDR3aa: CASSYGQRGTDTQYF

v_gene: TRBV6-5
j_gene: TRBJ1-2
abundance: -
CDR3aa: CASTFLTGVNYGYTF

v_gene: TRBV30
j_gene: TRBJ1-1
abundance: -
CDR3aa: CACQPRAQAFF

v_gene: TRBV5-4
j_gene: TRBJ2-7
abundance: -
CDR3aa: CASSLVGDFEQYF

v_gene: TRBV5-3
j_gene: TRBJ2-5
abundance: -
CDR3aa: CARSGGQGRRVRQETQYF

v_gene: TRBV7-3
j_gene: TRBJ2-2
abundance: -
CDR3aa: CASSLRPGLPYTGELFF

v_gene: TRBV20-1
j_gene: TRBJ1-5
abundance: few
CDR3aa: CSASLTGTLGNQPQHF

v_gene: TRBV7-3
j_gene: TRBJ1-1
abundance: -
CDR3aa: CASSLGQGSSAFF

v_gene: TRBV7-3
j_gene: TRBJ2-1
abundance: once
CDR3aa: CASSINRESREQFF

v_gene: TRBV28
j_gene: TRBJ1-3
abundance: medium-sized
CDR3aa: CASSPDRGAGNTIYF

v_gene: TRBV30
j_gene: TRBJ1-1
abundance: -
CDR3aa: CAWGNSDEAFF

v_gene: TRBV10-2
j_gene: TRBJ1-6
abundance: -
CDR3aa: CASSGSGQNNSPLHF

v_gene: TRBV19
j_gene: TRBJ2-7
abundance: few
CDR3aa: CASSTHRDTTYEQYF